The 5 T cell receptor beta chains in this list originate from one sample, sequenced in a study of blood T cell repertoires in COVID-19. Using immunoSEQ multiplex PCR, the repertoire was profiled, and TCRdb retains in-frame clones only, with some absent. The sample carries some 31,000 clones, about 90% recorded once. Sequencing input: peripheral blood. The source of these receptors is a man in his sixties or seventies with active or convalescent COVID-19.

The V and J genes are TRBV28 and TRBJ1-2; 7 nucleotides agree with TRBD1. CDR1 and CDR2 from the germline V gene are MDHEN and SYDVKM. This CDR3 comprises 12 residues. The V gene end was trimmed by 6 bases and the J gene end by 7 bases; junction bases not matched to a gene: 5. CDR3 bases: TGTGCCAGCAGCCCTACAGGGGTTGGCTACACCTTC. Its protein product is CASSPTGVGYTF.

Only a few counts were recorded for this clone. V usage is TRBV7-9 and J usage is TRBJ2-5; TRBD1 matches 10 bases. Germline CDR1 and CDR2: SEHNR and FQNEAQ (reference sequence). The CDR3 sequence is 16 residues long. With 3 bases clipped from V and 5 bases from J, the junction kept 9 bases outside the gene matches. The CDR3 nucleotides are TGTGCCAGCAGCTTGCTACCGGGACAGGGGTCGGAGACCCAGTACTTC. Encoded protein: CASSLLPGQGSETQYF.

The rearrangement uses TRBV11-2 and TRBJ2-1; possible D gene TRBD2, 5 bases. This CDR3 is 16 amino acids long. Trimming removed 6 bases at V and 4 bases at J, with 19 bases between. CDR1 SGHAT and CDR2 FQNNGV come from the germline V gene. The CDR3 region is CASRHPREGSYNEQFF. The DNA of the CDR3 is TGTGCCAGCAGGCACCCTCGGGAAGGGAGTTACAATGAGCAGTTCTTC.

This rearrangement joins TRBV7-9 to TRBJ1-4, with D maybe TRBD1 (5 bases). The CDR3 has 13 amino acids. Germline V lookup: CDR1 SEHNR, CDR2 FQNEAQ (reference sequence). V gave up 1 base and J gave up 12 bases, with 12 bases separating them. The CDR3 bases are TGTGCCAGCAGCTTAGAGTTGGCAGGGCAACTGTTTTTT. This codes for CASSLELAGQLFF.

The genes are TRBV6-5 and TRBJ1-5; TRBD1 agrees at 10 bases. J lost 7 bases, V lost 6 bases, and 6 bases had no gene match. Looked up from germline, CDR1 is MNHEY and CDR2 is SVGAGI. The CDR3 is 14 amino acids. The CDR3 DNA is TGTGCCAGCAGACGACAGGGGGCATGGCAGCCCCAGCATTTT. This codes for CASRRQGAWQPQHF.